The rows below give T cell receptor beta chains drawn from one sample of a study of blood T cell repertoires in COVID-19. Using immunoSEQ multiplex PCR, the repertoire was profiled, and TCRdb retains in-frame clones only, with some absent. The sample has approximately 30,000 clones, approximately 80% seen once; the top ten hold roughly 7.5%. Sequencing was performed on peripheral blood. All receptors derive from a woman aged 55-69 years with acute or convalescent COVID-19. CDR3s include the opening cysteine and the closing phenylalanine or tryptophan. Each record gives: V gene, D gene, CDR3 length, clone size, J gene, CDR3 protein, CDR3 DNA. A D gene is named only where the DNA matches it firmly. Size is stated for part of the rows, as once, few or many counts, or as a class when the clone is expanded.

TRBV19	TRBD1	14	.	TRBJ1-5	CASSIEQGDQPQHF	TGTGCCAGTAGTATAGAACAGGGGGACCAGCCCCAGCATTTT
TRBV12-3/TRBV12-4	.	13	.	TRBJ2-3	CASSPTGLDTQYF	TGTGCCAGCAGTCCCACGGGACTTGATACGCAGTATTTT
TRBV7-9	TRBD1	15	.	TRBJ1-2	CASRQQGTSTYGYTF	TGTGCCAGCAGGCAACAGGGGACGAGTACGTATGGCTACACCTTC
TRBV12-3/TRBV12-4	.	12	once	TRBJ2-3	CASSLNTDTQYF	TGTGCCAGCAGTCTAAATACAGATACGCAGTATTTT
TRBV7-9	TRBD2	18	.	TRBJ2-1	CASSFSGTSGGSYNEQFF	TGTGCCAGCAGCTTTTCGGGGACTAGCGGGGGTTCCTACAATGAGCAGTTCTTC
TRBV9	TRBD1	15	.	TRBJ1-1	CASSGGQVSNTEAFF	TGTGCCAGCAGCGGGGGACAGGTGTCGAACACTGAAGCTTTCTTT
TRBV20-1	.	14	.	TRBJ1-4	CSASVPTANEKLFF	TGCAGTGCTAGTGTACCAACAGCTAATGAAAAACTGTTTTTT
TRBV5-5	.	12	.	TRBJ2-7	CASSFAGQEQYF	TGTGCCAGCAGCTTCGCGGGGCAAGAGCAGTACTTC
TRBV12-3/TRBV12-4	TRBD2	13	.	TRBJ2-1	CASSFGAGGLYFF	TGTGCCAGCAGTTTCGGAGCGGGGGGCCTGTATTTCTTC
TRBV7-6	.	13	.	TRBJ2-7	CASSYAGSYEQYF	TGTGCCAGCAGCTACGCCGGGTCTTACGAGCAGTACTTC
TRBV5-5	.	14	.	TRBJ1-5	CASSVGDPDQPQHF	TGTGCCAGCAGCGTCGGGGATCCCGATCAGCCCCAGCATTTT
TRBV28	.	17	.	TRBJ1-5	CASSFFQGWDSNQPQHF	TGTGCCAGCAGTTTCTTCCAGGGGTGGGATAGCAATCAGCCCCAGCATTTT
TRBV7-9	.	14	.	TRBJ1-4	CASTERSSNEKLFF	TGTGCCAGCACCGAGAGGAGTTCTAATGAAAAACTGTTTTTT
TRBV7-3	.	14	.	TRBJ1-1	CASSLSGPNTEAFF	TGTGCCAGCAGCTTATCAGGGCCGAACACTGAAGCTTTCTTT
TRBV28	.	15	.	TRBJ1-2	CASSLSGGQLYGYTF	TGTGCCAGCAGTTTATCCGGGGGGCAGCTCTATGGCTACACCTTC
TRBV7-9	TRBD1	15	.	TRBJ2-3	CASSFWAGGTDTQYF	TGTGCCAGCAGCTTTTGGGCAGGGGGAACAGATACGCAGTATTTT
TRBV24-1	.	14	.	TRBJ2-3	CATSDGGHTDTQYF	TGTGCCACCAGTGATGGGGGACACACAGATACGCAGTATTTT
TRBV10-3	.	14	.	TRBJ2-3	CAIRGLTDTDTQYF	TGTGCCATCAGAGGACTTACGGACACAGATACGCAGTATTTT
TRBV15	.	15	few	TRBJ1-1	CATSRGQRGTTEAFF	TGTGCCACCAGCAGAGGGCAGCGGGGGACCACTGAAGCTTTCTTT
TRBV18	.	13	.	TRBJ1-3	CASSPQAGNTIYF	TGTGCCAGCTCGCCCCAGGCTGGAAACACCATATATTTT
TRBV28	.	15	.	TRBJ2-1	CASSFSGGSYNEQFF	TGTGCCAGCAGTTTTAGTGGCGGGTCCTACAATGAGCAGTTCTTC
TRBV29-1	.	14	few	TRBJ2-5	CSGSRGGDQETQYF	TGCAGCGGGAGTAGGGGGGGGGACCAAGAGACCCAGTACTTC
TRBV20-1	.	11	.	TRBJ1-2	CSAGRVYGYTF	TGCAGTGCTGGCAGGGTCTATGGCTACACCTTC
TRBV24-1	TRBD1	15	.	TRBJ2-2	CATRSGQANTGELFF	TGTGCCACCAGGAGTGGACAGGCGAACACCGGGGAGCTGTTTTTT
TRBV7-8	.	13	.	TRBJ1-5	CASSWGRHQPQHF	TGTGCCAGCAGCTGGGGGCGGCATCAGCCCCAGCATTTT
TRBV2	TRBD1	14	.	TRBJ1-2	CASSEGQGFYGYTF	TGTGCCAGCAGTGAAGGACAGGGATTTTATGGCTACACCTTC
TRBV5-4	TRBD1	17	.	TRBJ2-4	CASSLDDRGFGKNIQYF	TGTGCCAGCAGCTTGGATGACAGGGGGTTTGGCAAAAACATTCAGTACTTC
TRBV10-3	TRBD1	15	.	TRBJ1-1	CASSLDRGLGGEAFF	TGTGCCTCCTCCTTGGACAGGGGTTTAGGCGGTGAAGCTTTCTTT
TRBV13	.	14	.	TRBJ2-5	CASSLGRGGETQYF	TGTGCCAGCAGCTTAGGAAGGGGGGGAGAGACCCAGTACTTC
TRBV28	.	14	.	TRBJ2-7	CASSLSRWDFEQYF	TGTGCCAGCAGTTTATCCCGCTGGGACTTCGAGCAGTACTTC
TRBV29-1	.	14	.	TRBJ2-2	CSVLGQKHPGELFF	TGCAGCGTTCTAGGACAAAAACACCCCGGGGAGCTGTTTTTT
TRBV19	.	15	.	TRBJ2-7	CASSIGSGPNYEQYF	TGTGCCAGTAGTATTGGTTCAGGGCCCAACTACGAGCAGTACTTC
TRBV28	TRBD1	14	.	TRBJ2-7	CASSSGTGNREQYF	TGTGCCAGCAGTTCCGGGACAGGGAATCGAGAGCAGTACTTC
TRBV7-2	.	14	.	TRBJ1-1	CASSFWAGTTEAFF	TGTGCCAGCAGCTTTTGGGCGGGGACCACTGAAGCTTTCTTT
TRBV3-1/TRBV3-2	.	18	medium-sized	TRBJ2-6	CASSQGYRLTTGANVLTF	TGTGCCAGCAGCCAAGGTTACAGGCTAACAACTGGGGCCAACGTCCTGACTTTC
TRBV6-1	TRBD1	14	.	TRBJ1-2	CASKPPGTGYGYTF	TGTGCCAGCAAGCCCCCCGGGACAGGGTATGGCTACACCTTC
TRBV19	.	16	few	TRBJ2-5	CASSPVFRVSGETQYF	TGTGCCAGTAGTCCAGTCTTCCGGGTCTCGGGAGAGACCCAGTACTTC
TRBV13	.	13	.	TRBJ1-1	CASSSYRDTEAFF	TGTGCCAGCAGCTCCTACAGGGACACTGAAGCTTTCTTT
TRBV25-1	.	13	few	TRBJ1-2	CASSESGIWGYTF	TGTGCCAGCAGTGAATCGGGTATATGGGGCTACACCTTC
TRBV5-1	.	13	few	TRBJ1-2	CASSLQEGYGYTF	TGCGCCAGCAGCTTGCAGGAGGGCTATGGCTACACCTTC
TRBV5-6	.	13	few	TRBJ1-2	CASSVTTRGGYTF	TGTGCCAGCAGCGTAACCACCAGGGGTGGCTACACCTTC
TRBV30	.	13	.	TRBJ2-7	CAWRDLYRDEQYF	TGTGCCTGGAGGGACCTCTACAGGGACGAGCAGTACTTC
TRBV3-1/TRBV3-2	TRBD1	18	.	TRBJ1-2	CASSQDIRDRGLHYGYTF	TGTGCCAGCAGCCAAGACATCCGGGACAGGGGGCTCCACTATGGCTACACCTTC
TRBV18	.	16	.	TRBJ2-3	CASSPPLARSTDTQYF	TGTGCCAGCTCACCACCGTTAGCGCGGAGCACAGATACGCAGTATTTT
TRBV4-2	TRBD2	19	.	TRBJ2-2	CASSQALGSPSGGAARLFF	TGTGCCAGCAGCCAAGCCCTCGGGTCTCCTAGCGGGGGGGCCGCTAGGCTGTTTTTT
TRBV14	TRBD1	15	.	TRBJ1-4	CASSLRTGTNEKLFF	TGTGCCAGCAGCCTAAGGACAGGAACTAATGAAAAACTGTTTTTT
TRBV2	TRBD1	12	.	TRBJ1-2	CASRGQGKGYTF	TGTGCCAGCAGGGGACAGGGGAAGGGCTACACCTTC
TRBV19	.	15	.	TRBJ2-6	CASSLDYSGANVLTF	TGTGCCAGTAGTCTAGATTATTCTGGGGCCAACGTCCTGACTTTC
TRBV28	.	12	few	TRBJ1-2	CASSLGGYGYTF	TGTGCCAGCAGCCTCGGAGGCTATGGCTACACCTTC
TRBV9	TRBD1	15	.	TRBJ2-7	CASSALGQGVREQYF	TGTGCCAGCAGCGCCCTGGGACAGGGAGTCAGAGAGCAGTACTTC
TRBV12-2	.	16	.	TRBJ1-3	CASRLGWGETGNTIYF	TGTGCAAGTCGCTTAGGCTGGGGGGAGACTGGAAACACCATATATTTT
TRBV2	.	13	.	TRBJ2-2	CASRSGELGELFF	TGTGCCAGCAGGTCAGGGGAGCTCGGGGAGCTGTTTTTT
TRBV9	.	15	.	TRBJ2-3	CASSSTDAASDTQYF	TGTGCCAGCAGCTCTACCGATGCCGCCTCGGATACGCAGTATTTT
TRBV4-1	.	15	.	TRBJ1-1	CASSQDGQGQVEAFF	TGCGCCAGCAGCCAAGATGGCCAGGGGCAGGTTGAAGCTTTCTTT
TRBV7-8	TRBD1	17	.	TRBJ2-5	CASSPWDSYRQGETQYF	TGTGCCAGCAGCCCCTGGGACAGCTATAGACAGGGGGAGACCCAGTACTTC
TRBV18	TRBD2	17	.	TRBJ2-3	CASSRTSGGPSTDTQYF	TGTGCCAGCTCCCGGACTAGCGGGGGGCCGAGCACAGATACGCAGTATTTT
TRBV10-3	.	12	.	TRBJ1-2	CAISESAYGYTF	TGTGCCATCAGTGAGTCCGCGTATGGCTACACCTTC